This T cell receptor (beta chain) stems from a study of PD-1 blockade in classical Hodgkin lymphoma (TCRdb year 2020). For the study in its entirety: Nivolumab dosing was 3 mg/kg intravenously every 2 weeks, continuing until either disease progression or unacceptable toxicity. The study used CyTOF and TCR beta sequencing to define a peripheral blood immune signature of response to PD-1 blockade in classical Hodgkin lymphoma.

The sample's time point, from its label and the paper: cycle 1 day 1 (C1D1), immediately before nivolumab initiation. Every trial patient had relapsed after autologous stem cell transplantation, and cohorts A, B and C differed in prior brentuximab vedotin exposure. The trial cohort included around 60 patients with relapsed/refractory classical Hodgkin lymphoma, and each patient had a best overall response of complete response, partial response or progressive disease. Trial patients were treated with single-agent nivolumab in the multi-cohort phase II CheckMate 205 trial. An independent review committee assessed best overall response by applying the 2007 International Working Group response criteria. Trial PBMCs were collected just before the start of nivolumab (C1D1) and during therapy at cycle 2 day 1 and cycle 4 day 1. Peripheral blood was collected in 8 mL Vacutainer Cell Preparation Tubes, from which PBMCs were isolated by centrifugation and then cryopreserved.

Findings and caveats that apply to the study as a whole: Among trial patients, those achieving complete response had baseline diversity similar to that of newly diagnosed patients, while diversity was significantly lower in partial responders and progressors. CD4+ but not CD8+ TCR diversity rose significantly by C4D1 (p=0.0027 vs p=0.16), most apparent in complete responders (p=0.02). The study was limited to a single clinical trial cohort, and causes of repertoire differences, possibly disease activity or prior therapy, remained undefined. Lower diversity was observed in patients in whom nivolumab was started less than 1 year after ASCT, and these patients were excluded from later analyses so that confounding by immune reconstitution would be avoided. Baseline TCR diversity was reported to be lower in newly diagnosed patients than in healthy donors, and even lower in relapsed/refractory patients.

A remark on this clone: What this receptor recognizes is not known. Base qualities are not provided; no much larger clone lies one nucleotide away.

Cut back by 1 base and 2 bases, the V and J ends lie 19 bases apart. The CDR3 spans 18 residues, from the cysteine through the phenylalanine. Just the 54-base CDR3 DNA is kept, in frame starting at base 1. The germline V gene (reference sequence) yields LNHNV for CDR1 and YYDKDF for CDR2. Genomic DNA was extracted with the Qiagen DNeasy kit from unsorted PBMCs and from negatively selected CD4+ and CD8+ fractions. Amplification of TCR beta CDR3 regions was done by immunoSEQ multiplex PCR with primers that anneal to V and J segments. A synthetic immune receptor repertoire was used to minimize amplification bias, and any remaining bias was removed computationally after sequencing. The authors' analysis ran thus. Custom Python scripts were used to quantify repertoire diversity as the Shannon entropy index. Unsorted, CD4+ and CD8+ repertoires were analyzed separately, except in combined analyses where CD4+ and CD8+ sequences were merged in silico. A clone counted as expanded when the clone's frequency after treatment rose at least 2-fold relative to C1D1, and clones undetected at baseline were given a pseudocount of 0.5. Clones with 0 or 1 copy at C1D1 were defined as singleton clones, while clones with 2 or more copies were defined as non-singleton clones. Clones expanded in unsorted samples were labelled as CD4+, CD8+ or unknown by matching protein sequences in sorted samples from the same patient. Wilcoxon tests on paired samples were used to test changes in diversity from C1D1 to C4D1. What TCRdb holds here is the immuneACCESS table cut down to in-frame rearrangements. Part of the clones is not present; checked against another copy, under half of the missing clones reflect an unresolved V gene, and the others are unexplained. V and J calls and clone size are copied from that table; D and trimming were computed from the DNA. This sample has tens of thousands of clones in its table, and around nine tenths of those were observed once. The ten largest clones represent 22% of the sample.

Material: peripheral blood mononuclear cells (PBMCs), obtained at baseline. The sequence links TRBV15 to TRBJ2-3; TRBD2 could be the D gene, as 5 bases match. The clonotype originates from a human donor with classical Hodgkin lymphoma. The CDR3 has the sequence CATSRVRTDDRDTDTQYF. The bases are TGTGCCACCAGCAGAGTTAGGACGGACGATCGGGACACAGATACGCAGTATTTT. Beyond the CDR3, the reference TRBV15 and TRBJ2-3 genes provide the residues; the full variable domain reads: DAMVIQNPRYQVTQFGKPVTLSCSQTLNHNVMYWYQQKSSQAPKLLFHYYDKDFNNEADTPDNFQSRRPNTSFCFLDIRSPGLGDTAMYLCATSRVRTDDRDTDTQYFGPGTRLTVL.